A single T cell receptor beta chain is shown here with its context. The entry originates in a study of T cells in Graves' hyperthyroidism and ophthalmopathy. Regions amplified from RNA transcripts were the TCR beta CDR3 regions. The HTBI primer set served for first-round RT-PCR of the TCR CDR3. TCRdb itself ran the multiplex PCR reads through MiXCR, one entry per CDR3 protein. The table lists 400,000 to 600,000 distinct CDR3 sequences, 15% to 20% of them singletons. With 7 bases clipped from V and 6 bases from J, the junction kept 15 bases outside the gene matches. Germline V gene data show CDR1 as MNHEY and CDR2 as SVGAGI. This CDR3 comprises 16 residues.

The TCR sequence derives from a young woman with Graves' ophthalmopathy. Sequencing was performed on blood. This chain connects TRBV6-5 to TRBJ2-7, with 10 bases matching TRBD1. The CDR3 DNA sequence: TGTGCCAGCACTTCTCTCCAGACAGGGGGCCTCTCCGAGCAGTACTTC. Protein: CASTSLQTGGLSEQYF.